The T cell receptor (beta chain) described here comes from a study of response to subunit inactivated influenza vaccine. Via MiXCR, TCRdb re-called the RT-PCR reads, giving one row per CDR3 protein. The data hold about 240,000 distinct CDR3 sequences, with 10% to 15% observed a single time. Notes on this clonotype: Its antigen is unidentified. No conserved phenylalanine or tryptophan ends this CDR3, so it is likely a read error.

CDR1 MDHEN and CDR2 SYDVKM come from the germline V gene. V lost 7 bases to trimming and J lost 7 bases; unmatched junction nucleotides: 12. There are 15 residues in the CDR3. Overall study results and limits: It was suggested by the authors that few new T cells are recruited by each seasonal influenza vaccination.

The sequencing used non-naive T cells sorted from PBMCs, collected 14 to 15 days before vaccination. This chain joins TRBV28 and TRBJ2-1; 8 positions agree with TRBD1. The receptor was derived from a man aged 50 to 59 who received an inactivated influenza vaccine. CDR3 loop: CASMNRGRNVNEQFS. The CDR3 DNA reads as TGTGCCAGCATGAACAGGGGGAGGAACGTGAATGAGCAGTTCTCC.